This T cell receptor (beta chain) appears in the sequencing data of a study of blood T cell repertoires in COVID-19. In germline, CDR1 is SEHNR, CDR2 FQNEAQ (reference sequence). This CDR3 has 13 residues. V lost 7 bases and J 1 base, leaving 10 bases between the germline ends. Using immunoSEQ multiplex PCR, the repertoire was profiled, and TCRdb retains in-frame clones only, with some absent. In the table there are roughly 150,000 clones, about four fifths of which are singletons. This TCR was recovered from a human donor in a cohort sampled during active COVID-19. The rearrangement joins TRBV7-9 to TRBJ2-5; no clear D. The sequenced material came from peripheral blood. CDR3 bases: TGTGCCAGCACCTCGTGGGCCCAAGAGACCCAGTACTTC. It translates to CASTSWAQETQYF.